Following are 11 T cell receptor beta chains from one sample sequenced in a study of T cells after yellow fever vaccination. TCRdb itself ran the 5' RACE reads through MiXCR, one entry per CDR3 protein. The sample yields 300,000 to 400,000 distinct CDR3 sequences, 12% seen once. The sequenced sample was CD4+ T cells sorted from PBMCs, obtained 15 days after the yellow fever booster vaccination. These receptors were taken from a man between 18 and 35 years old who received the YFV17D yellow fever vaccine.

This clonotype was detected only a few times. The chain uses TRBV6-2 or TRBV6-3 and TRBJ1-5; D unclear. This CDR3 is 14 amino acids long. Per the germline V gene, CDR1 is MNHEY and CDR2 is SVGEGT. V lost 2 bases and J 6 bases, leaving 11 bases between the germline ends. CDR3 in amino acids: CASSYRPRAQPQHF. For the CDR3, the DNA is TGTGCCAGCAGTTACCGGCCAAGGGCTCAGCCCCAGCATTTT.

The V call is TRBV5-4, the J call TRBJ1-1; the D is unclear. Germline CDR1 is SGHNT and CDR2 is YYREEE (reference sequence). Trimming left V 0 bases short and J 5 bases short, with 14 bases between. The CDR3 is made up of 15 amino acids. This CDR3 is CASSLDGPSGTEAFF. The CDR3 DNA sequence: TGTGCCAGCAGCTTGGATGGTCCCTCGGGGACTGAAGCTTTCTTT.

The chain employs TRBV11-2 and TRBJ2-1; D possibly uses TRBD1 or TRBD2 (5 bases each). Germline loops: CDR1 SGHAT, CDR2 FQNNGV. The CDR3 is 16 residues long. Trimming pared 1 base from V and 2 bases from J, leaving 12 bases between. DNA for the CDR3: TGTGCCAGCAGCTTAGCCCCCGGGACCGCCTACAATGAGCAGTTCTTC. It is translated as CASSLAPGTAYNEQFF.

The table lists this clonotype with a few counts. The V call is TRBV5-4, the J call TRBJ1-1, with a tentative D call TRBD1 (5 bases). Germline CDR1 SGHNT, CDR2 YYREEE (reference sequence). The CDR3 contains 17 residues. The V gene lost 0 bases and the J gene lost 0 bases, with 15 bases spanning the gap. The CDR3 DNA follows: TGTGCCAGCAGCTTGGCGGCAGGGCGTTTTATGAACACTGAAGCTTTCTTT. As protein: CASSLAAGRFMNTEAFF.

V is TRBV7-2 and J is TRBJ1-1, with D unclear. CDR3 length: 13 amino acids. Between the trimmed V and J ends, which lost 4 bases and 3 bases, there was a span of 9 bases. Germline V gives CDR1 SGHTA, CDR2 FQGNSA. As DNA, the CDR3 is TGTGCCAGCAGCTCCAGAGAGTACACTGAAGCTTTCTTT. The encoded protein is CASSSREYTEAFF.

This clonotype has only a few counts. This rearrangement joins TRBV20-1 to TRBJ1-6; no firm D call. This CDR3 contains 16 residues. Germline assignment: CDR1 DFQATT and CDR2 SNEGSKA (reference sequence). The V and J ends lost 6 bases and 6 bases respectively, with 21 bases between them. The CDR3 protein is CSATPGNPQANSPLHF. CDR3 coding DNA: TGCAGTGCCACCCCCGGGAACCCCCAGGCTAATTCACCCCTCCACTTT.

In regard to this clonotype: A read error may produce the germline difference seen at one junction end. V is TRBV19 and J is TRBJ1-5, with no clear D. The CDR3 length is 14 residues. CDR1 and CDR2 from the germline V gene are LNHDA and SQIVND (reference sequence). The CDR3 DNA is TGTGCCAGTCGAGACCGGAATAGCAATCAGCTCCAGCATTTT. This gives the protein CASRDRNSNQLQHF.

The chain employs TRBV12-3 or TRBV12-4 and TRBJ1-1; no clear D gene. The CDR3 is 13 amino acids. V gave up 2 bases and J gave up 3 bases, with 7 bases separating them. CDR3 amino acids: CASSLRGHTEAFF. The CDR3 region has the DNA TGTGCCAGCAGTTTACGCGGACACACTGAAGCTTTCTTT.

This clonotype was recorded a few times. This rearrangement joins TRBV9 to TRBJ2-2; no firm D call. The germline gives CDR1 SGDLS, CDR2 YYNGEE. V lost 1 base, J lost 1 base, and 5 bases lay in between. The CDR3 totals 14 residues. CDR3 residues: CASSVKRNTGELFF. DNA for the CDR3: TGTGCCAGCAGCGTAAAAAGGAACACCGGGGAGCTGTTTTTT. Combining the CDR3 with reference TRBV9 and TRBJ2-2 gives the whole variable domain DSGVTQTPKHLITATGQRVTLRCSPRSGDLSVYWYQQSLDQGLQFLIQYYNGEERAKGNILERFSAQQFPDLHSELNLSSLELGDSALYFCASSVKRNTGELFFGEGSRLTVL.

The chain joins TRBV4-1 to TRBJ2-3; D is perhaps TRBD2 (5 bases). The CDR3 runs 18 residues. Germline lookup yields CDR1 MGHRA and CDR2 YSYEKL. The V gene lost 6 bases and the J gene lost 0 bases, with 22 bases spanning the gap. The CDR3 is CASSFTSRSAHSTDTQYF. The CDR3 nucleotides read TGCGCCAGCAGTTTCACTAGTCGGTCCGCCCATAGCACAGATACGCAGTATTTT.

CDR3 loop: CSARQGAHYNEQFF. CDR3 nucleotides: TGCAGTGCTAGACAGGGGGCCCACTACAATGAGCAGTTCTTC. The chain uses TRBV20-1 and TRBJ2-1; 8 nucleotides agree with TRBD1. CDR3 size: 14 residues. V was pared by 2 bases and J by 3 bases, with 3 bases of the junction left unmatched. CDR1 and CDR2 (germline): DFQATT, SNEGSKA (reference sequence).